What follows describes a single T cell receptor (beta chain). The antigen is undetermined. From the 5' RACE reads, TCRdb called clonotypes with MiXCR, one entry per CDR3 protein. The sample yields around 420,000 distinct CDR3 sequences, approximately 25% seen once. These data originate in a study of T-cell memory formation after mild COVID-19. Study-wide background: Largely, the TCR clusters proved donor specific. Study-wide findings and caveats: Cross-reactive memory apparently joined, as some responding clones appeared in pre-infection memory.

This CDR3 comprises 12 residues. The V gene's germline CDR1 is SGHRS and CDR2 YFSETQ. Trimming took 7 bases from V and 6 from J, leaving 14 bases between them. This sequence was found in an adult woman who had mild COVID-19 (a few samples of this study predate the infection). Cell type and time point are not known. Sequencing was done on a sample of PBMCs or a T cell subset sorted from them (not recorded which). The chain is built from TRBV5-1 and TRBJ2-7; perhaps D is TRBD1 or TRBD2 (6 bases each). In DNA form, the CDR3 reads TGCGCCAGCCACTCAAGGGGGGTCGAGCAGTACTTC. The encoded protein is CASHSRGVEQYF.